Each of the 9 T cell receptor beta chains below was sequenced from the same sample in a study of tumor-infiltrating lymphocytes in primary liver carcinoma. A constant-region primer primed TCR beta cDNA synthesis from roughly 500 ng of total RNA. Generation of the TCR beta libraries relied on three nested multiplex PCR rounds using slightly modified ARM-PCR. A C-beta reverse primer was combined with TRBV1-TRBV30 forward primers in the first two PCR rounds, and each round had 10 cycles. MiXCR was run by TCRdb on the multiplex PCR reads, yielding one entry per CDR3 protein. The sample carries 120,000 or so distinct CDR3 sequences, 50% to 70% recorded once. The roughly 20-34 mg bulk tissue piece was not sorted before simultaneous RNA and DNA extraction. The sequenced sample was liver tumor tissue from sampling region 1. The subset denotes: tumor region T1, superior pole. All receptors derive from an older woman with primary liver carcinoma and hepatitis B virus infection.

The chain is built from TRBV11-2 and TRBJ2-5; 7 positions agree with TRBD2. Losses at the gene ends were 3 bases for V and 4 bases for J; bases not matched to a gene: 14. CDR1 SGHAT and CDR2 FQNNGV come from the germline V gene. The CDR3 sequence is 17 residues long. CDR3 DNA: TGTGCCAGCAGCTTTTCCGTAGCGGGCAGGTATCGAGAGACCCAGTACTTC. Translating gives CASSFSVAGRYRETQYF.

The sample holds one count of this clonotype. An end of the junction differs from the germline gene, which may be a read error. The chain couples TRBV11-2 to TRBJ2-5, with 8 bases fitting TRBD1. The CDR3 loop spans 12 amino acids. Germline V lookup: CDR1 SGHAT, CDR2 FQNNGV. In DNA form, the CDR3 reads TGTGCCGGCAGCTTACAGGGGGAGACCCAGTATTTC. As protein: CAGSLQGETQYF.

Notes on this clonotype: At one boundary the junction diverges from the germline segment, which might be a read error. The genes are TRBV11-1 and TRBJ2-1; D unclear. Germline CDR1 and CDR2: SGHAT and FQDESV (reference sequence). The CDR3 is 15 residues long. The CDR3 protein is CASSLGIGTYKEQFF. The CDR3 nucleotides are TGTGCCAGCAGCTTAGGGATAGGCACCTACAAAGAGCAGTTCTTC.

As concerns this clonotype: The junction and the germline gene differ at one end; a read error may be behind it. This chain links TRBV11-2 with TRBJ2-6; D is unresolved. This CDR3 has 14 residues. The V gene's germline CDR1 is SGHAT and CDR2 FQNNGV. This chain's CDR3 is CAGNLEPGANVLTF. The CDR3 DNA reads TGCGCCGGCAACTTAGAGCCAGGGGCCAACGTCCTGACTTTC.

At least ten counts were recorded for this clonotype. J is TRBJ1-6 and V is TRBV10-2; no clear D gene. Trimming took 2 bases from V and 5 from J, leaving 7 bases between them. From germline, CDR1 is WSHSY and CDR2 SAAADI. The CDR3 has 14 amino acids. The CDR3: CASSEGGNNSPLHF. DNA of the CDR3: TGCGCCAGCAGTGAGGGAGGGAATAATTCACCCCTCCACTTT.

This clonotype was seen more than once but under ten times. In nucleotides, the CDR3 is TGTGCCAGCAGGGCGACAGGGGAAGAGACCCAGTACTTC. Protein product: CASRATGEETQYF. The gene calls are TRBV2 and TRBJ2-5; TRBD1 aligns across 8 bases. The CDR3 extends over 13 amino acids. Per germline, CDR1 SNHLY and CDR2 FYNNEI. Trimming cost V 6 bases and J 3 bases; bases outside gene matches: 3.

This chain connects TRBV28 to TRBJ2-7, with D perhaps matching TRBD1 (6 bases). Trimming removed 7 bases at V and 6 bases at J, with 19 bases between. The CDR3 contains 14 residues. The V gene's germline CDR1 is MDHEN and CDR2 SYDVKM. CDR3 nucleotides: TGTGCCAGCATCCTGGGGGCTGGCGCCTGCGAGCAGTACTTC. Encoded protein: CASILGAGACEQYF. The full variable domain, in which reference TRBV28 and TRBJ2-7 provide the parts outside the CDR3, is DVKVTQSSRYLVKRTGEKVFLECVQDMDHENMFWYRQDPGLGLRLIYFSYDVKMKEKGDIPEGYSVSREKKERFSLILESASTNQTSMYLCASILGAGACEQYFGPGTRLTVT.

Concerning this clonotype itself: A read error is likely, as this CDR3 ends without the conserved phenylalanine or tryptophan. CDR3 coding DNA: TGTGCCAGTCGTCCCGGGCAAAAGAATGAGCAGTTCCTC. Translating gives CASRPGQKNEQFL. The chain couples TRBV12-3 or TRBV12-4 to TRBJ2-1; no reliable D call. The V end lost 9 bases, the J end lost 7 bases, and 16 bases lay between the germline ends. The CDR3 spans 13 residues.

This clonotype was observed at least ten times. This sequence joins TRBV5-4 and TRBJ1-3; 8 bases agree with TRBD1. V lost 0 bases to trimming and J lost 4 bases; unmatched junction nucleotides: 3. CDR3 length equals 15 residues. Germline CDR1 SGHNT, CDR2 YYREEE (reference sequence). As DNA, the CDR3 is TGTGCCAGCAGCTTGGGGACAGGGAGCGGAAACACCATATATTTT. Its protein is CASSLGTGSGNTIYF.